This TCR beta chain is drawn from a study of T cell responses to AZD1222 COVID-19 vaccine. Germline V gene lookup returns CDR1 LNHDA and CDR2 SQIVND (reference sequence). This CDR3 has 15 amino acids. The ends lost 8 bases at V and 4 bases at J; junction bases unmatched: 10. TCRdb's copy holds only in-frame clones and misses some; the assay was immunoSEQ multiplex PCR. Seen here are 120,000 to 150,000 clones, about 94% observed once, and the top ten hold roughly 3.9%. This receptor was identified in an adult who received the AZD1222 COVID-19 vaccine. This rearrangement joins TRBV19 to TRBJ1-1; 10 bases agree with TRBD1. This specimen consisted of peripheral blood, obtained 28 days after the second AZD1222 dose. This CDR3 reads CASETWDRGITEAFF. CDR3 DNA: TGTGCCAGTGAAACCTGGGACAGGGGAATCACTGAAGCTTTCTTT. Filled out from reference TRBV19 and TRBJ1-1, the complete variable domain reads DGGITQSPKYLFRKEGQNVTLSCEQNLNHDAMYWYRQDPGQGLRLIYYSQIVNDFQKGDIAEGYSVSREKKESFPLTVTSAQKNPTAFYLCASETWDRGITEAFFGQGTRLTVV.